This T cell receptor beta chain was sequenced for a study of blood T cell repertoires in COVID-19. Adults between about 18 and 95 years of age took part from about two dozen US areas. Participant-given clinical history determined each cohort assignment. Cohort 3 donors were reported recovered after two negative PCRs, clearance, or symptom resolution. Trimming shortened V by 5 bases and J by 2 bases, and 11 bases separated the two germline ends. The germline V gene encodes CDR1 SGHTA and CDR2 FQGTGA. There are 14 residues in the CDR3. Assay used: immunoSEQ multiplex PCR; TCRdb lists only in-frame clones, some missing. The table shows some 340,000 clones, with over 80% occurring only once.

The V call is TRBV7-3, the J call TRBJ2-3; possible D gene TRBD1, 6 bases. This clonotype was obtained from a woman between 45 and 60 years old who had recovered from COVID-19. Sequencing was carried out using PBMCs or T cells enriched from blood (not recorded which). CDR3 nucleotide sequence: TGTGCCAGCAGCCGAGGACAGATCACAGATACGCAGTATTTT. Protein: CASSRGQITDTQYF.